This T cell receptor beta chain was observed in a study of Tregs in tolerant kidney transplant recipients. Study-level findings and limits: Findings come from small patient numbers and require larger validation.

CDR1 SGHNT and CDR2 YYREEE come from the germline V gene (reference sequence). The CDR3 is 13 residues long. V trimming: 4 bases; J trimming: 4 bases; junction bases outside the gene matches: 3. Profiling relied on immunoSEQ multiplex PCR, and the TCRdb table lists in-frame clones only, not all of them. The sample contains 81,000 or so clones, roughly 90% of which appear only once. In regard to this clone: Antigen: not known.

The nonmyeloablative bone marrow transplants came from related graft donors, with transient mixed chimerism. The chain has TRBV5-4 and TRBJ1-2; 8 nucleotides match TRBD1. This material consisted of CD4+ T cells from blood (PBMCs), taken 24 months after the transplant. The sequence derives from a human patient who received a combined kidney and bone marrow transplant. Some T cells may have originated in the graft donor. CDR3 amino acids: CASSRGQVYGYTF. In DNA, the CDR3 is TGTGCCAGCAGCCGGGGACAGGTCTATGGCTACACCTTC. The full variable domain, with the rest looked up from reference TRBV5-4 and TRBJ1-2, is ETGVTQSPTHLIKTRGQQVTLRCSSQSGHNTVSWYQQALGQGPQFIFQYYREEENGRGNFPPRFSGLQFPNYSSELNVNALELDDSALYLCASSRGQVYGYTFGSGTRLTVV.